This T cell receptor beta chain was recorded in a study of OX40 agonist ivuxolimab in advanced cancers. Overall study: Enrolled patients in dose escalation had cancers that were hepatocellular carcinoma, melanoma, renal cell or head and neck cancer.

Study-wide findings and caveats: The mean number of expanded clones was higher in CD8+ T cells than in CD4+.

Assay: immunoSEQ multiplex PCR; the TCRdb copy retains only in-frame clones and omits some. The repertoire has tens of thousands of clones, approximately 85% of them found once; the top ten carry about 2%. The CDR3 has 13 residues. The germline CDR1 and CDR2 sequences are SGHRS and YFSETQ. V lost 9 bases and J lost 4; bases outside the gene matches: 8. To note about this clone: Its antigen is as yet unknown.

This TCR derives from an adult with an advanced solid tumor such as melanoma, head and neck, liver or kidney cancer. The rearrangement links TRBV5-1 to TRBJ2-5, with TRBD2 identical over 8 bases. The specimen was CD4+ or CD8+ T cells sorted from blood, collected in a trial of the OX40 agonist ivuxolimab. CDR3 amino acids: CANPGGGGETQYF. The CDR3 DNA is TGCGCCAACCCGGGGGGGGGCGGAGAGACCCAGTACTTC.